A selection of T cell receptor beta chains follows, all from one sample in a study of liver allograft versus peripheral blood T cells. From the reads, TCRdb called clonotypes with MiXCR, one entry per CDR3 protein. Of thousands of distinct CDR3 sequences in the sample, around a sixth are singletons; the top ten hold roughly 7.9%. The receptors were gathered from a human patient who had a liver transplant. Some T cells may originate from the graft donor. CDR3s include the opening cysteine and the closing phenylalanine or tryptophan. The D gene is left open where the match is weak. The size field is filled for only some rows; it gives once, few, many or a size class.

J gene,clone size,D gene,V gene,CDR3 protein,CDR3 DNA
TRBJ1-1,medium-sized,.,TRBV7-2,CASSLDRDLGGTEAFF,TGTGCCAGCAGCTTAGATAGAGATCTGGGAGGCACTGAAGCTTTCTTT
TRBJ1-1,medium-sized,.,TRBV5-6,CASSLADGAQAFF,TGTGCCAGCAGCTTGGCCGACGGGGCCCAAGCTTTCTTT
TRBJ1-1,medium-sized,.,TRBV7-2,CASSLEWGEAFF,TGTGCCAGCAGCTTAGAATGGGGTGAAGCTTTCTTT
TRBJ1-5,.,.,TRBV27,CASSSSLVKPQHF,TGTGCCAGCAGTTCCTCCCTTGTGAAGCCCCAGCATTTT
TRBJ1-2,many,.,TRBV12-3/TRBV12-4,CASSFGDRVYGYTF,TGTGCCAGCAGTTTTGGGGATAGGGTTTATGGCTACACCTTC
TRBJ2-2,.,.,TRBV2,CASCPRPTNTGELFF,TGTGCCAGCTGTCCCCGCCCAACGAACACCGGGGAGCTGTTTTTT
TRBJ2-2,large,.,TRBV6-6,CASGRRSGELFF,TGTGCCAGCGGACGACGCTCCGGGGAGCTGTTTTTT
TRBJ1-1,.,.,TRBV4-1,CASASRGGTEAFF,TGCGCCAGCGCTTCAAGGGGAGGAACTGAAGCTTTCTTT
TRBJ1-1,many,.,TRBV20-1,CSASRNSGGTEAFF,TGCAGTGCTAGTAGAAATTCCGGGGGCACTGAAGCTTTCTTT
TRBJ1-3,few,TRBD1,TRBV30,CAWRGTVSGNTIYF,TGTGCCTGGAGGGGGACAGTCTCTGGAAACACCATATATTTT
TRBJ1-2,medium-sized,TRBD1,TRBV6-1,CAVTPVGQAGYYGYTF,TGTGCCGTCACCCCCGTCGGACAGGCTGGGTACTATGGCTACACCTTC
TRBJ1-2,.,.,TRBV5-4,CASSLDKGHGYTF,TGTGCCAGCAGCTTGGACAAGGGTCATGGCTACACCTTC
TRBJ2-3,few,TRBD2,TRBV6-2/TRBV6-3,CASSYPGLAGTVSTDTQYF,TGTGCCAGCAGTTACCCAGGACTAGCGGGGACGGTAAGCACAGATACGCAGTATTTT
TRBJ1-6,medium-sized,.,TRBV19,CASSTRRLGNSPLHF,TGTGCCAGTAGTACCAGACGCCTTGGCAATTCACCCCTCCACTTT
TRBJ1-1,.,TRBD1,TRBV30,CAWSSDRGYAEAFF,TGTGCCTGGAGTTCGGACAGGGGGTATGCTGAAGCTTTCTTT
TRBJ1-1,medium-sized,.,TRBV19,CASSIVPLMNTEAFF,TGTGCCAGTAGTATAGTCCCACTTATGAACACTGAAGCTTTCTTT
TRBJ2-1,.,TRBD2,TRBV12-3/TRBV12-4,CASSLRAGGLYYNEQFF,TGTGCCAGCAGCTTACGAGCGGGGGGGCTTTACTACAATGAGCAGTTCTTC
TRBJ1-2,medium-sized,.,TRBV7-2,CASSFQGYGYTF,TGTGCCAGCAGCTTCCAGGGCTATGGCTACACCTTC
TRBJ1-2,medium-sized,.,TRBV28,CASSSTGSGYTF,TGTGCCAGCAGTTCCACAGGGTCTGGCTACACCTTC
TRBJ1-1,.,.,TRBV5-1,CASSPGRGSEAFF,TGCGCCAGCAGCCCCGGCCGCGGGAGTGAAGCTTTCTTT
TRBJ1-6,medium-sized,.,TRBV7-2,CASSLGTPGPPLHF,TGTGCCAGCAGCTTAGGGACCCCCGGGCCACCCCTCCACTTT
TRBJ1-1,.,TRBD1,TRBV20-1,CSARVKLYRGKTEAFF,TGCAGTGCTAGAGTAAAACTATACAGGGGGAAGACTGAAGCTTTCTTT
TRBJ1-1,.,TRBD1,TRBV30,CAWSGRDRGWITEAFF,TGTGCCTGGAGTGGTCGGGACAGGGGTTGGATCACTGAAGCTTTCTTT
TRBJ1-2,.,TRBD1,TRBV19,CASSAGTGAFGYTF,TGTGCCAGTAGTGCCGGGACAGGGGCATTTGGCTACACCTTC
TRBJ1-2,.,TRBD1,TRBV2,CASRQGQGYTF,TGTGCCAGCCGACAGGGTCAAGGCTACACCTTC
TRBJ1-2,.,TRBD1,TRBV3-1,CASSQDWDRVGGYTF,TGTGCCAGCAGCCAAGATTGGGACAGGGTGGGAGGCTACACCTTC
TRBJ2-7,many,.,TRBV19,CASSRQVHDGYEQYF,TGTGCCAGTAGCCGACAGGTCCACGACGGCTACGAGCAGTACTTC
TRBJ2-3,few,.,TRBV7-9,CASSLPRPTDTQYF,TGTGCCAGCAGCTTACCCCGCCCCACAGATACGCAGTATTTT
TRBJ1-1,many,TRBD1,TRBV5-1,CASSSRTGGTEAFF,TGCGCCAGCAGCTCGAGGACAGGGGGCACTGAAGCTTTCTTT
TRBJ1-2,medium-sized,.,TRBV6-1,CASRSLPGYGYTF,TGTGCCAGCAGATCACTCCCAGGCTATGGCTACACCTTC
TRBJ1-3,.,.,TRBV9,CASSVVDGNTIYF,TGTGCCAGCAGCGTAGTAGATGGAAACACCATATATTTT
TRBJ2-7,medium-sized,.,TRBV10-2,CASKPLERNEQYF,TGCGCCAGCAAACCCCTAGAACGAAACGAGCAGTACTTC